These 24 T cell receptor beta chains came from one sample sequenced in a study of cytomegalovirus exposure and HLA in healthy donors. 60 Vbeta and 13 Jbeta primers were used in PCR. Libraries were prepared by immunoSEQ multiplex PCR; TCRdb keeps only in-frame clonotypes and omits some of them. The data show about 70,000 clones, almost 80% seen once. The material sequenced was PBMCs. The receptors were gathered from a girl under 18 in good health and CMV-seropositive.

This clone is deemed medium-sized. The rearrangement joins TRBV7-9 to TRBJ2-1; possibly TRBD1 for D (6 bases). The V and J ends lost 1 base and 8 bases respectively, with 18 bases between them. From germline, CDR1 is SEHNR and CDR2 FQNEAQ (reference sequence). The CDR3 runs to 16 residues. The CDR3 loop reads CASSLELTGPFHEQFF. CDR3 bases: TGTGCCAGCAGCTTAGAACTTACAGGGCCCTTCCATGAGCAGTTCTTC.

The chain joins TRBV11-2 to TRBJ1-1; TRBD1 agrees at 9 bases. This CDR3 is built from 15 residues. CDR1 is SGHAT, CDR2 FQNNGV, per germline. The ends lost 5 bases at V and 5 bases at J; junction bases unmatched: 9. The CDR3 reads CASSEIQGARTEAFF. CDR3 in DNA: TGTGCCAGCAGCGAAATACAGGGGGCGAGGACTGAAGCTTTCTTT.

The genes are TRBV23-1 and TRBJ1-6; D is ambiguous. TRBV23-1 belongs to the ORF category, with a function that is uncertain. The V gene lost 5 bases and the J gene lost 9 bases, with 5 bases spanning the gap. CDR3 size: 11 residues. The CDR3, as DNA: TGCGCCAGCAGTAACGGTTCACCCCTCCACTTT. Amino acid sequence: CASSNGSPLHF.

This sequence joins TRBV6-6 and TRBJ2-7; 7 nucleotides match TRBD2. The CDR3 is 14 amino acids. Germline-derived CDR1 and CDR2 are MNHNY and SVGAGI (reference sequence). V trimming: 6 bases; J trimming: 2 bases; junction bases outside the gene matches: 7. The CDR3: CASRDFSGTYEQYF. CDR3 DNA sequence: TGTGCCAGCAGGGATTTCAGCGGGACCTACGAGCAGTACTTC.

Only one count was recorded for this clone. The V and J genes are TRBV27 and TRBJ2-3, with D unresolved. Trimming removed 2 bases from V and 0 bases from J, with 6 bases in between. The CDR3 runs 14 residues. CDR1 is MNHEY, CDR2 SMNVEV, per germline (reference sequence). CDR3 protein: CASSLAVSTDTQYF. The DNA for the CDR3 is TGTGCCAGCAGTTTAGCGGTGAGCACAGATACGCAGTATTTT.

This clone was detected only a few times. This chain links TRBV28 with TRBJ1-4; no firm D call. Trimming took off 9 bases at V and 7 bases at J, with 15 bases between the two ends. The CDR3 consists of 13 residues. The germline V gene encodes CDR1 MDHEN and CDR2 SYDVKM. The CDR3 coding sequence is TGTGCCAGTCGGGGTCTTCCGAGTGAAAAACTGTTTTTT. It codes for CASRGLPSEKLFF.

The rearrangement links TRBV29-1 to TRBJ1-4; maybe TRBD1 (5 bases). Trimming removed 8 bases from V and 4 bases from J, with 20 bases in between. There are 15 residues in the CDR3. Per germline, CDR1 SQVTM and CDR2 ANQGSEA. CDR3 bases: TGCAGCTTCAAAAGCTCGGGGGGAGTTAATGAAAAACTGTTTTTT. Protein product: CSFKSSGGVNEKLFF.

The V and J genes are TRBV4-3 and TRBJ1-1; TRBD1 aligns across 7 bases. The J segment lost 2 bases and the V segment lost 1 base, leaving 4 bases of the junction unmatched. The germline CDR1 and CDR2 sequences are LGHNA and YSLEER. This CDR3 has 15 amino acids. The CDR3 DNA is TGCGCCAGCAGCCAAGTCGCAGGGGGAAACACTGAAGCTTTCTTT. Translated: CASSQVAGGNTEAFF.

Here the CDR3 DNA reads TGTGCCAGCAGCTTGTACGGGGACAATCAGCCCCAGCATTTT. Its protein is CASSLYGDNQPQHF. This chain joins TRBV7-8 and TRBJ1-5; no firm D call. CDR3 length: 14 amino acids. Germline V gene sequence: CDR1 SGHVS, CDR2 FQNEAQ. V was cut by 3 bases and J by 3 bases, with 9 bases left in between. Drawing the rest from reference TRBV7-8 and TRBJ1-5, the complete variable domain is GAGVSQSPRYKVAKRGQDVALRCDPISGHVSLFWYQQALGQGPEFLTYFQNEAQLDKSGLPSDRFFAERPEGSVSTLKIQRTQQEDSAVYLCASSLYGDNQPQHFGDGTRLSIL.

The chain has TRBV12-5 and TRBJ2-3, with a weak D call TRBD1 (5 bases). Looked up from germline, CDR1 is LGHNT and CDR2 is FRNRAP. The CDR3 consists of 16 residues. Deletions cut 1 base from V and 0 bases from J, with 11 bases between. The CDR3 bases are TGTGCTAGTGGTTTGGGCTTGGACACTAGCACAGATACGCAGTATTTT. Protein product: CASGLGLDTSTDTQYF.

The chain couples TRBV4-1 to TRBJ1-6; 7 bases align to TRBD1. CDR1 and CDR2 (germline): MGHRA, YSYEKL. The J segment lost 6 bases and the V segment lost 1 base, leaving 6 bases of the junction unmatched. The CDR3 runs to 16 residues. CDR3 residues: CASSQGQGVGNSPLHF. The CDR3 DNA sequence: TGCGCCAGCAGCCAAGGACAGGGAGTTGGTAATTCACCCCTCCACTTT.

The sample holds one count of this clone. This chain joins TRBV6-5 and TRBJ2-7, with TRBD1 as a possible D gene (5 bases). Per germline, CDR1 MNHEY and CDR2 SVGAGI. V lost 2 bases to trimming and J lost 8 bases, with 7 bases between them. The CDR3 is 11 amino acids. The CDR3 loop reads CASSYMDKQYF. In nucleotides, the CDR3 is TGTGCCAGCAGTTACATGGACAAGCAGTACTTC.

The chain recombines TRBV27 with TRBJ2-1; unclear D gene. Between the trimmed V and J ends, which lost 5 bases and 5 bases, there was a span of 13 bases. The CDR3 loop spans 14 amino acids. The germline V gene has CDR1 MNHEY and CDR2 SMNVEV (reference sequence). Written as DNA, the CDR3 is TGTGCCAGCAGTCTGAACTACTTAAACAATGAGCAGTTCTTC. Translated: CASSLNYLNNEQFF.

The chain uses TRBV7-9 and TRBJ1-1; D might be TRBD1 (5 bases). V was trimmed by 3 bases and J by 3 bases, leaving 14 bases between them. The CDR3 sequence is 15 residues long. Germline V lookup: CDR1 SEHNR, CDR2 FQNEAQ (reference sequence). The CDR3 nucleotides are TGTGCCAGCAGCTTGGAGGGGTTTTTGGACACTGAAGCTTTCTTT. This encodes CASSLEGFLDTEAFF.

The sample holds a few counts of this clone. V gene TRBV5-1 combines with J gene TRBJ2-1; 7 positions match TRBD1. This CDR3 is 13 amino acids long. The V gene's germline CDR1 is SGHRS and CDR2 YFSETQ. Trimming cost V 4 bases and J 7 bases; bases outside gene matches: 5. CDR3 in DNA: TGCGCCAGCAGCCCGGGACAGCAGAATGAGCAGTTCTTC. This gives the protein CASSPGQQNEQFF.

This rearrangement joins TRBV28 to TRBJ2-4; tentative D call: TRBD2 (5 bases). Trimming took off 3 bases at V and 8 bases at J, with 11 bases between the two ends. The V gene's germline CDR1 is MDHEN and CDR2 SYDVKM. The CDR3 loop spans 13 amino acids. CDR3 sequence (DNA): TGTGCCAGCAGTTTCGAGAAGGAGGACATTCAGTACTTC. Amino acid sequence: CASSFEKEDIQYF.

The CDR3 nucleotides are TGTGCCAGCACAGTCTTACCGTCAGTGCCTAATGAGCAGTTCTTC. Translating gives CASTVLPSVPNEQFF. The chain couples TRBV6-1 to TRBJ2-1, with D uncertain. Per the germline V gene, CDR1 is MNHNS and CDR2 is SASEGT. V shed 7 bases and J shed 7 bases, with 20 bases lying between them. The CDR3 has 15 amino acids.

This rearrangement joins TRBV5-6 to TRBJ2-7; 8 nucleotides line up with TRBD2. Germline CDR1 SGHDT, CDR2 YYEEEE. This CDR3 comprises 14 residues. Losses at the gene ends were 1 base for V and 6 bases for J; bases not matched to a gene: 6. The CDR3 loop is CASSLPGGPAEQYF. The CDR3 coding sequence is TGTGCCAGCAGCTTGCCGGGAGGGCCGGCCGAGCAGTACTTC.

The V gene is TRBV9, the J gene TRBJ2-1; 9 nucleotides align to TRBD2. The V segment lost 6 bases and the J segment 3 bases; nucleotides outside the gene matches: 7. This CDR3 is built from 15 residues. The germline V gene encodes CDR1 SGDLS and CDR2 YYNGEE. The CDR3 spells CASIWREGLYNEQFF. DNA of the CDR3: TGTGCCAGCATCTGGCGGGAGGGCCTCTACAATGAGCAGTTCTTC.

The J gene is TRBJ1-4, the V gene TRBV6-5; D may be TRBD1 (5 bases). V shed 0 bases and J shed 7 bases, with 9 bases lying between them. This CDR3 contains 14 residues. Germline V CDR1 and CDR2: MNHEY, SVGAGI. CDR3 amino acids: CASSYSRRGEKLFF. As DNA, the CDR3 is TGTGCCAGCAGTTACTCGAGGAGGGGTGAAAAACTGTTTTTT.

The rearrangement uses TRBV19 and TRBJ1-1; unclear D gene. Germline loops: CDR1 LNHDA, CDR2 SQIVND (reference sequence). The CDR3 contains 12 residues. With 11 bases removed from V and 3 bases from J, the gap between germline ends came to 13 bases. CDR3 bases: TGTGCCGCTTCCTACGGGGACACTGAAGCTTTCTTT. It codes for CAASYGDTEAFF.

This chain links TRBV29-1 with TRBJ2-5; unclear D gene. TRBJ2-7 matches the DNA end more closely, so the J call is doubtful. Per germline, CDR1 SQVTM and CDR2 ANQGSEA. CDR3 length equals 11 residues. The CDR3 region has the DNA TGCAGCGTTGAAGAGGACTACGAGCAGTACTTC. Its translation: CSVEEDYEQYF.

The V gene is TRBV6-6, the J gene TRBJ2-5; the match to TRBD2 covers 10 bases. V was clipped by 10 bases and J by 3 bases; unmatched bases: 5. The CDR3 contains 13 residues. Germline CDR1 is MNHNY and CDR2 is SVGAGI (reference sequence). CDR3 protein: CATERGGEETQYF. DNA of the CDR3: TGTGCCACCGAGCGGGGGGGAGAAGAGACCCAGTACTTC.

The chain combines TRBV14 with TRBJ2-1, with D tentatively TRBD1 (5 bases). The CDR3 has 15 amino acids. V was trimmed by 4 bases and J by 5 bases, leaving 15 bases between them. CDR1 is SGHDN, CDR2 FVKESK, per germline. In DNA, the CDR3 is TGTGCCAGCAGCCTACAGGCGCCGATCAACAATGAGCAGTTCTTC. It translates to CASSLQAPINNEQFF.